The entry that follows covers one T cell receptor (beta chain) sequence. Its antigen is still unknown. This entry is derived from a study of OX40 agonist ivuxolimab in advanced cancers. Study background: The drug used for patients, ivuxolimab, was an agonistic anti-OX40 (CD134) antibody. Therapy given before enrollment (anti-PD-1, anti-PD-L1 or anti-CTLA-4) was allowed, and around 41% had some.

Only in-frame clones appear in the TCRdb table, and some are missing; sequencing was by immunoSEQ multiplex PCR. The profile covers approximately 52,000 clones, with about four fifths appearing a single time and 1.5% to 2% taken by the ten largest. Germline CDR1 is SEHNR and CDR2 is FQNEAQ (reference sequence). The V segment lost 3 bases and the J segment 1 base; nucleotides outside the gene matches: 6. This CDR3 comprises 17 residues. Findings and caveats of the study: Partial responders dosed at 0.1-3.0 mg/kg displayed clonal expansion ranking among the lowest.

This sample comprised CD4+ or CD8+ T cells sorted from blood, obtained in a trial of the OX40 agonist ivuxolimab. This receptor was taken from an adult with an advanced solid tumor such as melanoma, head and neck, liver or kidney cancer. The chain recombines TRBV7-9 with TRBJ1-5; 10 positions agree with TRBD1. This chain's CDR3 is CASSFGPGQGSNQPQHF. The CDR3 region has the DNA TGTGCCAGCAGCTTCGGACCGGGACAGGGGAGCAATCAGCCCCAGCATTTT.